This note documents a single T cell receptor beta chain sequence. This specimen belongs to a study of T cell changes during pregnancy in multiple sclerosis. Assay used: immunoSEQ multiplex PCR; TCRdb lists only in-frame clones, some missing. The repertoire includes roughly 64,000 clones, approximately 92% of them detected once, and 1.4% sits in the top ten. Between the trimmed V and J ends, which lost 1 base and 2 bases, there was a span of 17 bases. Germline loops: CDR1 MGHRA, CDR2 YSYEKL. The CDR3 runs 17 residues. The sequences come from peripheral blood, collected in the second trimester of pregnancy. The rearrangement links TRBV4-1 to TRBJ1-2; unclear D gene. The clonotype originates from a female donor with multiple sclerosis, enrolled in a pregnancy study. CDR3 sequence reads: CASSQVVGRVENYGYTF. The CDR3 coding sequence is TGCGCCAGCAGCCAAGTTGTGGGGAGGGTTGAAAACTATGGCTACACCTTC.